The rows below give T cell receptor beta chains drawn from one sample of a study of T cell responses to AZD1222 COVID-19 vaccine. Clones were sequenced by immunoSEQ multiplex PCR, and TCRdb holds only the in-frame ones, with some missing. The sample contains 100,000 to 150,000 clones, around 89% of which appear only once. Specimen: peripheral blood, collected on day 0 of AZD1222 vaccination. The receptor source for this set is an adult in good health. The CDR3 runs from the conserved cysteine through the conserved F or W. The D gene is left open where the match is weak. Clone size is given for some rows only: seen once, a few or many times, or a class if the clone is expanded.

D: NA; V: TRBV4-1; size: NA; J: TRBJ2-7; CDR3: CASSSPGRTFHEQYF; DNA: TGCGCCAGCAGCTCCCCCGGGCGGACCTTCCACGAGCAGTACTTC
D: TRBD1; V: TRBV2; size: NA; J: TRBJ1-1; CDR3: CASSRAPRSTGAGEAFF; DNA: TGTGCCAGCAGTAGGGCACCGCGGTCGACAGGGGCCGGTGAAGCTTTCTTT
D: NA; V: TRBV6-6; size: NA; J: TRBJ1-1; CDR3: CASSYSYTAFF; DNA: TGTGCCAGCAGTTACTCCTATACGGCTTTCTTT
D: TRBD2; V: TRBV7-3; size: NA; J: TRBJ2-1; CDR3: CASRTSGSNEQFF; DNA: TGTGCCAGCAGGACTAGCGGGAGCAATGAGCAGTTCTTC
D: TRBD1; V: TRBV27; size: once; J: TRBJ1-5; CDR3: CASSSRDRGVGNQPQHF; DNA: TGTGCCAGCAGTTCCCGGGACAGGGGGGTCGGCAATCAGCCCCAGCATTTT
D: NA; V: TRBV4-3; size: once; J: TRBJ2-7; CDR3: CASSQETALSYEQYF; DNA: TGCGCCAGCAGCCAAGAAACCGCTCTCTCCTACGAGCAGTACTTC
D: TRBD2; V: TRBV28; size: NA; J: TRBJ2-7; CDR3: CASSVPGGGGEQYF; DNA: TGTGCCAGCAGTGTCCCGGGGGGGGGAGGAGAGCAGTACTTC
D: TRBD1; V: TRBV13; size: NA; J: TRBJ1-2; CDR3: CASSLGQGNYGYTF; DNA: TGTGCCAGCAGCCTAGGACAGGGAAACTATGGCTACACCTTC
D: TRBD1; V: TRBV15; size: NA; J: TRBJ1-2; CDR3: CATSRAIGTDLNYGYTF; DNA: TGTGCCACCAGCAGAGCGATTGGGACAGATCTAAACTATGGCTACACCTTC
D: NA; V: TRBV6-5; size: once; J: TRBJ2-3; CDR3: CASSYSISNLDTQYF; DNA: TGTGCCAGCAGTTACTCGATTTCGAACCTGGATACGCAGTATTTT
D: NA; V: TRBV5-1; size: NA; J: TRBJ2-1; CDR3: CASSPAGDSSYNEQFF; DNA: TGCGCCAGCAGTCCCGCAGGGGATAGCTCCTACAATGAGCAGTTCTTC
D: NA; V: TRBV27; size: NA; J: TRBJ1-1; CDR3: CATQGKGEAFF; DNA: TGTGCCACCCAGGGAAAGGGGGAAGCTTTCTTT
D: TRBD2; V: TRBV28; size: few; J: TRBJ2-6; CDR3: CASSYTGGAGANVLTF; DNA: TGTGCCAGCAGTTACACCGGGGGGGCTGGGGCCAACGTCCTGACTTTC
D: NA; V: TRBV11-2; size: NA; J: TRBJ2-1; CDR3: CASSVSGAGRYNEQFF; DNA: TGTGCCAGCAGCGTCTCTGGGGCGGGAAGATACAATGAGCAGTTCTTC
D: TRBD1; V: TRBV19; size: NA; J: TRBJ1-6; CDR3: CAAGQGLSPLHF; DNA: TGTGCCGCCGGACAGGGGCTTTCACCCCTCCACTTT
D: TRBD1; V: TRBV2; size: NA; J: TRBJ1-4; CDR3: CASTGRDRGTTNEKLFF; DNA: TGTGCCAGCACCGGGAGGGACAGGGGTACAACTAATGAAAAACTGTTTTTT
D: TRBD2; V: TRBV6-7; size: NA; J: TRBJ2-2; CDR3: CASSYSTAGENTGELFF; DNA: TGTGCCAGCAGTTACTCGACAGCGGGGGAGAACACCGGGGAGCTGTTTTTT
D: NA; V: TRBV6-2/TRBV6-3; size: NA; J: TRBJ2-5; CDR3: CASSYSAWETQYF; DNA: TGTGCCAGCAGTTACTCAGCGTGGGAGACCCAGTACTTC
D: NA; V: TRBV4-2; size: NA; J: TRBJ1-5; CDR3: CASSQDYNAGHLNQPQHF; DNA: TGTGCCAGCAGCCAAGATTATAATGCGGGCCACCTGAATCAGCCCCAGCATTTT
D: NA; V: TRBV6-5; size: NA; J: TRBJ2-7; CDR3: CASRAKAYEQYF; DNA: TGTGCCAGCAGAGCCAAGGCGTACGAGCAGTACTTC
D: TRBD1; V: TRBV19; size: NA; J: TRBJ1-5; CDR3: CASSIIPGGGINQPQHF; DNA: TGTGCCAGTAGTATCATCCCAGGGGGCGGAATCAATCAGCCCCAGCATTTT
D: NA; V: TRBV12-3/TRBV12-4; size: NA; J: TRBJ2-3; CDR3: CASSPQRDTQYF; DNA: TGTGCCAGCAGTCCACAGCGCGATACGCAGTATTTT
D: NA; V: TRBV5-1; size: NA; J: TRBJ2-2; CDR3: CASSLDRAGYGELFF; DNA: TGCGCCAGCAGCTTGGACAGGGCCGGTTACGGGGAGCTGTTTTTT
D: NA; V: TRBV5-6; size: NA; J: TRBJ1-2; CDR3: CASSLPGNGYTF; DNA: TGTGCCAGCAGCTTGCCAGGGAATGGCTACACCTTC
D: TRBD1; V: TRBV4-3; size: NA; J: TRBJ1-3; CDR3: CASSSGTGSGNTIYF; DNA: TGCGCCAGCAGTTCCGGGACAGGGTCTGGAAACACCATATATTTT
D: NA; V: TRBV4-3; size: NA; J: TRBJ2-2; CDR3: CASSQYAGTTNTGELFF; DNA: TGCGCCAGCAGCCAATACGCCGGGACAACGAACACCGGGGAGCTGTTTTTT
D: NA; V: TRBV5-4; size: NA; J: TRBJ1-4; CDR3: CASSYNQGPKLFF; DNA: TGTGCCAGCAGCTACAACCAGGGTCCAAAACTGTTTTTT
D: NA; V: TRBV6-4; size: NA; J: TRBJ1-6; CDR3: CAKFGTFNSPLHF; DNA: TGTGCCAAGTTCGGCACCTTTAATTCACCCCTCCACTTT
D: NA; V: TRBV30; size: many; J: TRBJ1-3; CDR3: CAWSRMGPSGNTIYF; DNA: TGTGCCTGGAGTCGGATGGGGCCCTCTGGAAACACCATATATTTT
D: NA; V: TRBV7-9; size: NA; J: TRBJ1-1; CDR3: CASSSQQNTEAFF; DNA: TGTGCCAGCAGCTCCCAACAGAACACTGAAGCTTTCTTT
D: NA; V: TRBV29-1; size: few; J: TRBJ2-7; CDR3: CSVRSAPTRADEQYF; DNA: TGCAGCGTGAGAAGTGCCCCAACACGGGCGGACGAGCAGTACTTC
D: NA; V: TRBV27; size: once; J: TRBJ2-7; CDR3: CASSFSAGNYYEQYF; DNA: TGTGCCAGCAGTTTCTCTGCAGGGAACTACTACGAGCAGTACTTC
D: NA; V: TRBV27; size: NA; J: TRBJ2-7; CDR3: CASSLSPQGGYEQYF; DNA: TGTGCCAGCAGTTTATCTCCACAGGGGGGGTACGAGCAGTACTTC
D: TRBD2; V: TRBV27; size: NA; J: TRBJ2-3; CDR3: CASSLTAGGPVTDTQYF; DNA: TGTGCCAGCAGTTTAACTGCGGGAGGGCCCGTCACAGATACGCAGTATTTT
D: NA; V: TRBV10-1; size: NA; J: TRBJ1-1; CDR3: CASSESGNTEAFF; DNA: TGCGCCAGCAGTGAGTCGGGGAACACTGAAGCTTTCTTT
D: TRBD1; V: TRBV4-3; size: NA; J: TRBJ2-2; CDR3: CASSQGWLDRGRTGELFF; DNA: TGCGCCAGCAGCCAAGGGTGGTTGGACAGGGGACGGACCGGGGAGCTGTTTTTT
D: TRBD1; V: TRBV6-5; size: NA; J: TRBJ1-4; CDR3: CASSYYRGHEKLFF; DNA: TGTGCCAGCAGTTACTACAGGGGGCATGAAAAACTGTTTTTT
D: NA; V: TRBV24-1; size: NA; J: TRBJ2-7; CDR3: CATSAAGTLSYEQYF; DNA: TGTGCCACCAGTGCCGCAGGGACCCTTTCCTACGAGCAGTACTTC
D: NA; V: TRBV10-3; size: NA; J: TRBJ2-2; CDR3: CAIMRDSRGTGELFF; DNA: TGTGCCATCATGCGGGACAGCCGAGGAACCGGGGAGCTGTTTTTT
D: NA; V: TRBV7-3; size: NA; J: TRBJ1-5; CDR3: CASSLTGNSNQPQHF; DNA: TGTGCCAGCAGCTTAACAGGGAATAGCAATCAGCCCCAGCATTTT
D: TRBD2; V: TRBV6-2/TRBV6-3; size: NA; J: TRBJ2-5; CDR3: CASSYLASGGEGETQYF; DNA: TGTGCCAGCAGTTACCTGGCTAGCGGGGGGGAGGGGGAGACCCAGTACTTC
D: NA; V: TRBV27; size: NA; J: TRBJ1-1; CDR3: CASRGKTGQGSEAFF; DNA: TGTGCCAGCAGGGGAAAAACAGGGCAGGGTTCTGAAGCTTTCTTT
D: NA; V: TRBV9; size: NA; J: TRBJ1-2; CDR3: CASSVGAGRNYTF; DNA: TGTGCCAGCAGCGTAGGTGCAGGGCGGAACTACACCTTC
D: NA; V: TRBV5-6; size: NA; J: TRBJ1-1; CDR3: CASSSSGPEAFF; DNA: TGTGCCAGCAGCTCCTCGGGTCCTGAAGCTTTCTTT
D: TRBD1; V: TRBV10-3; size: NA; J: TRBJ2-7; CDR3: CAIGQGPYEQYF; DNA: TGTGCCATCGGACAGGGGCCATACGAGCAGTACTTC
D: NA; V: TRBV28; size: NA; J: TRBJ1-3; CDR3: CASSPTRTGFGNTIYF; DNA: TGTGCCAGCAGTCCCACTCGGACTGGGTTTGGAAACACCATATATTTT
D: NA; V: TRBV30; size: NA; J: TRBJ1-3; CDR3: CAWSYGSSGNTIYF; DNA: TGTGCCTGGTCGTATGGGAGCTCTGGAAACACCATATATTTT
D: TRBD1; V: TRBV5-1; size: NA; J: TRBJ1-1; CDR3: CASSNGQGAPEAFF; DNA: TGCGCCAGCAGCAACGGACAGGGGGCGCCTGAAGCTTTCTTT
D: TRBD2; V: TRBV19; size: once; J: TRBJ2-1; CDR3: CAAGGGYNEQFF; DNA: TGTGCCGCGGGGGGTGGGTACAATGAGCAGTTCTTC
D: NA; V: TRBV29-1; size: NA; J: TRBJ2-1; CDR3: CSVGPLNEQFF; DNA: TGCAGCGTTGGCCCCCTCAATGAGCAGTTCTTC
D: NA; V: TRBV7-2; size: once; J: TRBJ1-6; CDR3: CASSPLMAGTLHF; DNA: TGTGCCAGCAGCCCCCTAATGGCAGGCACCCTCCACTTT
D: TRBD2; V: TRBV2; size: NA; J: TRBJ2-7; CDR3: CASRETSGTGEQYF; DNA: TGTGCCAGCAGGGAGACTAGCGGGACGGGGGAGCAGTACTTC
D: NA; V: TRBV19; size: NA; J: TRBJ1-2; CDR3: CASSIGGDYGYTF; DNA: TGTGCCAGTAGTATTGGAGGGGACTATGGCTACACCTTC